Each of the 30 T cell receptor beta chains below was sequenced from the same sample in a study of early T cells in non-severe SARS-CoV-2 infection. TCRdb reprocessed the 5' RACE reads via MiXCR and lists one record per CDR3 protein. This sample has 52,000 or so distinct CDR3 sequences, with around 6.6% found just once. The specimen comprised whole blood, sampled at baseline. Every receptor here comes from an adult who was a healthcare worker with PCR-confirmed SARS-CoV-2 infection or an uninfected control (not recorded which).

This clonotype was recorded a few times. J is TRBJ2-3 and V is TRBV7-2, with 8 bases aligning to TRBD2. The CDR3 sequence is 15 residues long. Germline CDR1 SGHTA, CDR2 FQGNSA. The ends lost 1 base at V and 5 bases at J; junction bases unmatched: 5. The CDR3 spells CASSLVGGELDTQYF. CDR3 in DNA: TGTGCCAGCAGCTTAGTCGGGGGGGAGTTAGATACGCAGTATTTT.

This clonotype was picked up a small number of times. The gene calls are TRBV5-4 and TRBJ2-7; a weak D match, TRBD2 (5 bases). CDR3 length: 13 amino acids. Looked up from germline, CDR1 is SGHNT and CDR2 is YYREEE (reference sequence). With 0 bases removed from V and 5 bases from J, the gap between germline ends came to 9 bases. The CDR3 is CASSLAERDEQYF. The CDR3 DNA reads as TGTGCCAGCAGCTTGGCCGAGAGGGACGAGCAGTACTTC.

This chain connects TRBV4-3 to TRBJ2-7; D remains unclear. CDR3 length: 15 amino acids. Germline loops: CDR1 LGHNA, CDR2 YSLEER. V was shortened by 1 base and J by 0 bases, with 10 bases between the two germline ends. CDR3 coding DNA: TGCGCCAGCAGCCAAGCCCATGTAAGCTCCTACGAGCAGTACTTC. This gives the protein CASSQAHVSSYEQYF.

This clonotype was counted at least ten times. V is TRBV7-9 and J is TRBJ2-7; 7 nucleotides line up with TRBD1. Germline V gene data show CDR1 as SEHNR and CDR2 as FQNEAQ (reference sequence). CDR3 length: 17 amino acids. J was trimmed by 5 bases and V by 0 bases; bases with no gene match: 13. The CDR3 bases are TGTGCCAGCAGCTTAGCGCCGAGGGGGCAGGTTACCGACGAGCAGTACTTC. This translates into CASSLAPRGQVTDEQYF.

CDR3 in DNA: TGTGCCAGCACTCCAGCCCAGGGTTTTTACTCTGGGGCCAACGTCCTGACTTTC. Translated, it gives CASTPAQGFYSGANVLTF. V usage is TRBV10-3 and J usage is TRBJ2-6; a weak D match, TRBD1 (5 bases). The germline V and J ends were trimmed by 10 bases and 0 bases, with 22 bases remaining between them. Germline loops: CDR1 ENHRY, CDR2 SYGVKD. CDR3 length equals 18 residues.

This clonotype has just a few counts. The chain has TRBV4-3 and TRBJ1-5; perhaps TRBD1 as D (6 bases). V dropped 3 bases and J dropped 7 bases, with 16 bases sitting between them. Germline V gene data show CDR1 as LGHNA and CDR2 as YSLEER. This CDR3 has 15 amino acids. The CDR3 here is CASSQEDRPPQPQHF. The CDR3 region has the DNA TGCGCCAGCAGCCAGGAAGACAGGCCGCCCCAGCCCCAGCATTTT.

This clonotype was seen more than once but under ten times. V is TRBV6-5 and J is TRBJ1-6; D is undetermined. The CDR3 contains 16 residues. The germline V gene has CDR1 MNHEY and CDR2 SVGAGI. V dropped 4 bases and J dropped 0 bases, with 10 bases sitting between them. This chain's CDR3 is CASSSRTSSYNSPLHF. CDR3 nucleotides: TGTGCCAGCAGTTCAAGGACTAGCTCCTATAATTCACCCCTCCACTTT.

This clonotype was observed at least ten times. J is TRBJ2-2 and V is TRBV5-6; D is possibly TRBD1 (5 bases). In germline, CDR1 is SGHDT, CDR2 YYEEEE. The V end was cut by 0 bases, the J end by 2 bases, with 11 bases between. The CDR3 loop spans 16 amino acids. CDR3 protein: CASSLGATVNTGELFF. The CDR3 DNA reads as TGTGCCAGCAGCTTGGGGGCGACAGTAAACACCGGGGAGCTGTTTTTT.

This clonotype was picked up many times. The chain recombines TRBV28 with TRBJ1-1; D gene uncertain. This CDR3 comprises 14 residues. The germline V gene has CDR1 MDHEN and CDR2 SYDVKM. V was trimmed by 4 bases and J by 1 base, leaving 10 bases between them. CDR3 protein: CASSSMNRNTEAFF. CDR3 nucleotide sequence: TGTGCCAGCAGTTCAATGAACAGGAACACTGAAGCTTTCTTT.

In its sample, this clonotype was seen many times. The V and J genes are TRBV4-2 and TRBJ2-7; a possible D gene is TRBD2 (5 bases). The CDR3 covers 11 residues. Trimming removed 1 base from V and 7 bases from J, with 5 bases in between. Germline CDR1 LGHNA, CDR2 YNFKEQ. The CDR3 nucleotides are TGTGCCAGCAGCCAAGCGGGGGAGCAGTACTTC. This translates into CASSQAGEQYF.

This clonotype appeared many times. V is TRBV7-8 and J is TRBJ1-2, with D possibly TRBD1 on 5 matching bases. Germline CDR1 reads SGHVS; CDR2 reads FQNEAQ. The ends were cut back, 6 bases at V and 3 bases at J, with 26 bases in the middle. The CDR3 loop spans 18 amino acids. The CDR3 is CASSGPLYSLGTYYGYTF. As DNA, the CDR3 is TGTGCCAGCAGTGGCCCCCTCTATTCCCTCGGGACCTACTATGGCTACACCTTC.

This clonotype was recorded many times. CDR3 DNA: TGCAGTGCTCGCCTCCGGGACCCATCCACAGATACGCAGTATTTT. Its translation: CSARLRDPSTDTQYF. This chain joins TRBV20-1 and TRBJ2-3, with D possibly called TRBD1 or TRBD2 (5 bases each). Germline assignment: CDR1 DFQATT and CDR2 SNEGSKA (reference sequence). CDR3 length: 15 amino acids. V was shortened by 5 bases and J by 2 bases, with 17 bases between the two germline ends.

This chain connects TRBV7-8 to TRBJ1-4; no reliable D call. Germline V gene lookup returns CDR1 SGHVS and CDR2 FQNEAQ. Trimming took 4 bases from V and 4 from J, leaving 4 bases between them. The CDR3 covers 12 residues. The CDR3 loop is CASSWDNEKLFF. The CDR3 DNA is TGTGCCAGCAGCTGGGATAATGAAAAACTGTTTTTT.

This clonotype appeared many times. V usage is TRBV30 and J usage is TRBJ2-1; D remains unclear. CDR3 length: 13 amino acids. V was clipped by 5 bases and J by 15 bases, with 23 bases between them. CDR1 GTSNPN and CDR2 SVGIG come from the germline V gene (reference sequence). The CDR3 loop reads CAWDRPGPKGWFF. CDR3 bases: TGTGCCTGGGACCGCCCCGGACCCAAAGGTTGGTTCTTC.

Ten or more counts support this clonotype. V is TRBV4-1 and J is TRBJ2-1; a possible D gene is TRBD2 (6 bases). Germline CDR1 MGHRA, CDR2 YSYEKL. The CDR3 consists of 16 residues. Trimming removed 2 bases from V and 1 base from J, with 12 bases in between. DNA for the CDR3: TGCGCCAGCAGCCAATTCTCAGGGAGGTCCTACAATGAGCAGTTCTTC. Translating gives CASSQFSGRSYNEQFF.

There are many counts of this clonotype. The chain uses TRBV3-1 and TRBJ2-1; TRBD1 is a possible D gene (7 bases). The CDR3 has 16 residues. CDR1 is LGHDT, CDR2 YNNKEL, per germline (reference sequence). V shed 4 bases and J shed 8 bases, with 21 bases lying between them. CDR3 sequence: CASSPRVTGRSYEQFF. DNA for the CDR3: TGTGCCAGCAGCCCCCGAGTGACAGGGAGGAGTTATGAGCAGTTCTTC.

The chain recombines TRBV18 with TRBJ2-4; the match to TRBD1 covers 9 bases. The J segment lost 9 bases and the V segment lost 6 bases, leaving 12 bases of the junction unmatched. Germline V CDR1 and CDR2: KGHSH, LQKENI. This CDR3 has 15 residues. The CDR3 sequence: CASSTVGQGNIIQYF. In DNA, the CDR3 is TGTGCCAGCTCTACCGTGGGACAGGGTAATATCATTCAGTACTTC.

The chain employs TRBV7-6 and TRBJ2-5; D unclear. Germline-derived CDR1 and CDR2 are SGHVS and FNYEAQ. This CDR3 has 21 residues. With 1 base removed from V and 4 bases from J, the gap between germline ends came to 31 bases. CDR3: CASSLGRPFKVDPYKAETQYF. Written as DNA, the CDR3 is TGTGCCAGCAGCTTAGGGCGACCCTTCAAAGTCGATCCTTACAAAGCAGAGACCCAGTACTTC.

This clonotype has only a few counts. The chain couples TRBV4-3 to TRBJ1-2, with D perhaps matching TRBD1 (5 bases). V was trimmed by 1 base and J by 8 bases, leaving 17 bases between them. This CDR3 region has 15 residues. Germline V gene sequence: CDR1 LGHNA, CDR2 YSLEER. The DNA of the CDR3 is TGCGCCAGCAGCCAAGCAGTCTATGGGGCATGGGGCTACACCTTC. Translating gives CASSQAVYGAWGYTF.

The V and J genes are TRBV30 and TRBJ2-5; TRBD1 aligns across 7 bases. Germline CDR1 GTSNPN, CDR2 SVGIG (reference sequence). The CDR3 totals 17 residues. J gave up 2 bases and V 2 bases, and 14 bases lay outside the gene matches. The CDR3 region is CAWSYHPRTGRQETQYF. The CDR3 nucleotides read TGTGCCTGGAGTTACCACCCTCGGACAGGACGGCAAGAGACCCAGTACTTC. Combining the CDR3 with reference TRBV30 and TRBJ2-5 gives the whole variable domain SQTIHQWPATLVQPVGSPLSLECTVEGTSNPNLYWYRQAAGRGLQLLFYSVGIGQISSEVPQNLSASRPQDRQFILSSKKLLLSDSGFYLCAWSYHPRTGRQETQYFGPGTRLLVL.

CDR3 sequence (DNA): TGCAGCGTTGACCCGGGGTCAAACATTCAGTACTTC. This encodes CSVDPGSNIQYF. The rearrangement uses TRBV29-1 and TRBJ2-4, with D maybe TRBD2 (5 bases). The V end was cut by 3 bases, the J end by 6 bases, with 9 bases between. From germline, CDR1 is SQVTM and CDR2 ANQGSEA. The CDR3 runs to 12 residues.

This chain links TRBV7-2 with TRBJ2-1; D uncertain. Deletions cut 3 bases from V and 8 bases from J, with 8 bases between. Germline lookup yields CDR1 SGHTA and CDR2 FQGNSA. The CDR3 totals 12 residues. CDR3 residues: CASSFRVHEQFF. In DNA, the CDR3 is TGTGCCAGCAGCTTCCGAGTCCATGAGCAGTTCTTC.

Only a few counts were recorded for this clonotype. The chain carries TRBV20-1 and TRBJ2-5; no firm D call. This CDR3 comprises 15 residues. Trimming removed 0 bases at V and 2 bases at J, with 13 bases between. The V gene's germline CDR1 is DFQATT and CDR2 SNEGSKA (reference sequence). The CDR3 loop is CSARDLLDLQETQYF. CDR3 bases: TGCAGTGCTAGAGACCTCCTCGACCTTCAAGAGACCCAGTACTTC.

This clonotype was seen only a few times. This sequence joins TRBV6-2 or TRBV6-3 and TRBJ2-5; D gene uncertain. This CDR3 is 14 amino acids long. Per the germline V gene, CDR1 is MNHEY and CDR2 is SVGEGT. Trimming removed 6 bases from V and 5 bases from J, with 16 bases in between. The CDR3, as DNA: TGTGCCAGCAGCCGTTCGTACAGTTCCGAGACCCAGTACTTC. It yields the protein CASSRSYSSETQYF.

This clonotype has a handful of counts. The rearrangement links TRBV6-1 to TRBJ1-2; TRBD1 might be the D (5 bases). The CDR3 consists of 13 residues. Trimming took 5 bases from V and 4 from J, leaving 11 bases between them. Germline CDR1 is MNHNS and CDR2 is SASEGT. CDR3 sequence reads: CASSPGRFYGYTF. The CDR3, as DNA: TGTGCCAGCAGTCCGGGACGGTTCTATGGCTACACCTTC.

The rearrangement links TRBV28 to TRBJ2-5; 11 bases are shared with TRBD2. The germline CDR1 and CDR2 sequences are MDHEN and SYDVKM. CDR3 length: 18 amino acids. J was trimmed by 1 base and V by 1 base; bases with no gene match: 8. The CDR3 spells CASSLLRLAGRIQETQYF. The CDR3 nucleotides are TGTGCCAGCAGTTTATTACGACTAGCGGGGAGGATCCAAGAGACCCAGTACTTC.

On this clonotype itself: A much larger clone lies one base from this, so it may be a read error. The chain recombines TRBV9 with TRBJ2-3, with 7 nucleotides matching TRBD2. Looked up from germline, CDR1 is SGDLS and CDR2 is YYNGEE. This CDR3 is 14 amino acids long. The CDR3 nucleotides read TGTGCCAGCAACGTACTGGCGGGGGCAGATACGCAGTATTTT. Amino acid sequence: CASNVLAGADTQYF. The full variable domain, rest sourced from reference TRBV9 and TRBJ2-3, is DSGVTQTPKHLITATGQRVTLRCSPRSGDLSVYWYQQSLDQGLQFLIQYYNGEERAKGNILERFSAQQFPDLHSELNLSSLELGDSALYFCASNVLAGADTQYFGPGTRLTVL.

The rearrangement links TRBV12-3 or TRBV12-4 to TRBJ2-2; 11 nucleotides line up with TRBD1. V dropped 7 bases and J dropped 4; count of bases not matched to a gene: 8. The CDR3 has 16 amino acids. CDR3 residues: CASIAGQGASTGELFF. The CDR3 DNA is TGTGCCAGCATCGCCGGACAGGGGGCAAGCACCGGGGAGCTGTTTTTT.

This clonotype was detected a few times. This chain connects TRBV7-9 to TRBJ2-3; D remains ambiguous. Germline CDR1 and CDR2: SEHNR and FQNEAQ (reference sequence). CDR3 length equals 16 residues. Trimming left V 2 bases short and J 3 bases short, with 15 bases between. The CDR3 loop reads CASSLPRFGETDTQYF. DNA for the CDR3: TGTGCCAGCAGCTTACCCAGGTTTGGTGAGACAGATACGCAGTATTTT. The complete variable domain, with remaining parts taken from reference TRBV7-9 and TRBJ2-3, reads DTGVSQNPRHKITKRGQNVTFRCDPISEHNRLYWYRQTLGQGPEFLTYFQNEAQLEKSRLLSDRFSAERPKGSFSTLEIQRTEQGDSAMYLCASSLPRFGETDTQYFGPGTRLTVL.

The chain combines TRBV12-3 or TRBV12-4 with TRBJ2-1, with 7 bases aligning to TRBD1. Trimming cost V 6 bases and J 5 bases; bases outside gene matches: 10. The CDR3 is 15 residues long. CDR3 residues: CASRPRTGLNNEQFF. CDR3 nucleotides: TGTGCCAGCAGACCCCGGACAGGACTGAACAATGAGCAGTTCTTC.